Listed here are 32 T cell receptor beta chains from one sample, sequenced in a study of blood T cell repertoires in COVID-19. Some clones are missing from TCRdb's copy, which holds only in-frame ones; the method was immunoSEQ multiplex PCR. The sample shows about 78,000 clones, about 90% of them seen only once. Material: peripheral blood. These receptors were taken from a woman between 45 and 65 years old in a cohort sampled during active COVID-19.

The rearrangement links TRBV7-3 to TRBJ2-1; 9 positions agree with TRBD2. Germline V gene sequence: CDR1 SGHTA, CDR2 FQGTGA. The trim removed 3 bases at V and 6 bases at J, leaving 9 bases unmatched. This CDR3 spans 16 amino acids. The chain's CDR3 is CASSFGLAGGGNEQFF. CDR3 nucleotide sequence: TGTGCCAGCAGCTTCGGGCTGGCGGGAGGGGGCAATGAGCAGTTCTTC. The entire variable domain, with the rest obtained from reference TRBV7-3 and TRBJ2-1, is as follows: GAGVSQTPSNKVTEKGKYVELRCDPISGHTALYWYRQSLGQGPEFLIYFQGTGAADDSGLPNDRFFAVRPEGSVSTLKIQRTERGDSAVYLCASSFGLAGGGNEQFFGPGTRLTVL.

The chain combines TRBV28 with TRBJ2-7; D is perhaps TRBD1 (6 bases). V dropped 5 bases and J dropped 6 bases, with 20 bases sitting between them. Germline V CDR1 and CDR2: MDHEN, SYDVKM. The CDR3 totals 15 residues. The CDR3 nucleotides read TGTGCCAGCAGTCGACACAGGGTGGCCCCGGGCGAGCAGTACTTC. Translating it yields CASSRHRVAPGEQYF.

The chain combines TRBV7-2 with TRBJ1-2, with 7 bases aligning to TRBD1. Trimming cost V 5 bases and J 10 bases; bases outside gene matches: 19. In germline, CDR1 is SGHTA, CDR2 FQGNSA. This CDR3 contains 16 residues. The CDR3 here is CASSQTLTGTAPLYTF. The CDR3 coding sequence is TGTGCCAGCAGCCAAACGCTCACCGGGACAGCTCCCCTCTACACCTTC.

This chain connects TRBV19 to TRBJ2-2, with 7 bases lining up with TRBD1. J was trimmed by 2 bases and V by 5 bases; bases with no gene match: 11. In germline, CDR1 is LNHDA, CDR2 SQIVND (reference sequence). The CDR3 runs 17 residues. The CDR3 bases are TGTGCCAGTAGTCCCCCTGGACAGGTCCCCAACACCGGGGAGCTGTTTTTT. Its protein product is CASSPPGQVPNTGELFF.

The chain is built from TRBV15 and TRBJ2-1, with 7 bases that match TRBD2. The CDR3 extends over 17 amino acids. V shed 1 base, J shed 1 base, and the junction held 7 bases outside the gene matches. Germline loops: CDR1 LNHNV, CDR2 YYDKDF (reference sequence). Here the CDR3 reads CATSRGPEGGSYNEQFF. In nucleotides, the CDR3 is TGTGCCACCAGCAGAGGCCCAGAGGGAGGGTCCTACAATGAGCAGTTCTTC.

The chain uses TRBV28 and TRBJ1-4; 8 positions match TRBD1. Germline CDR1 MDHEN, CDR2 SYDVKM. The CDR3 runs 16 residues. V gave up 4 bases and J gave up 2 bases; unmatched junction bases: 6. The CDR3 protein is CASSSTGVLTNEKLFF. Written as DNA, the CDR3 is TGTGCCAGCAGTTCGACAGGGGTTTTGACTAATGAAAAACTGTTTTTT.

The V gene is TRBV5-1, the J gene TRBJ2-7; 10 nucleotides agree with TRBD2. Germline values: CDR1 SGHRS, CDR2 YFSETQ. After removal of 4 bases from V and 0 bases from J, the junction contained 4 bases not matched to a gene. CDR3 length equals 15 residues. CDR3 region: CASSILAGFSYEQYF. Written as DNA, the CDR3 is TGCGCCAGCAGCATACTAGCGGGGTTCTCCTACGAGCAGTACTTC.

The chain combines TRBV3-1 (or the pseudogene TRBV3-2) with TRBJ1-1; D unresolved. The CDR3 is made up of 13 amino acids. V lost 4 bases and J 3 bases, leaving 9 bases between the germline ends. Per the germline V gene, CDR1 is LGHDT and CDR2 is YNNKEL (reference sequence). The CDR3 sequence is CASSRGVDTEAFF. The CDR3 nucleotides read TGTGCCAGCAGCCGAGGAGTCGACACTGAAGCTTTCTTT.

The chain has TRBV5-1 and TRBJ2-7; 7 bases line up with TRBD1. The CDR3 totals 15 residues. The V gene end was trimmed by 1 base and the J gene end by 1 base; junction bases not matched to a gene: 5. Germline assignment: CDR1 SGHRS and CDR2 YFSETQ. CDR3 coding DNA: TGCGCCAGCAGCTTGCGGGACAGTCATTCCTACGAGCAGTACTTC. As protein: CASSLRDSHSYEQYF.

The J gene is TRBJ2-3, the V gene TRBV29-1, with D possibly TRBD2 on 5 matching bases. The CDR3 is 13 residues long. The germline V and J ends were trimmed by 2 bases and 4 bases, with 10 bases remaining between them. Germline V gene data show CDR1 as SQVTM and CDR2 as ANQGSEA. CDR3 bases: TGCAGCGTTGAATACGGGAATCCAGATACGCAGTATTTT. Encoded protein: CSVEYGNPDTQYF.

This clone has a handful of counts. V gene TRBV18 combines with J gene TRBJ2-7; TRBD1 might be the D (5 bases). V shed 0 bases and J shed 4 bases, with 10 bases lying between them. This CDR3 contains 14 residues. In germline, CDR1 is KGHSH, CDR2 LQKENI. The CDR3 sequence is CASSPPSGIYEQYF. Here the CDR3 DNA reads TGTGCCAGCTCACCACCGTCAGGGATTTACGAGCAGTACTTC.

The chain is built from TRBV19 and TRBJ1-2; 7 positions match TRBD1. The CDR3 has 14 residues. CDR1 is LNHDA and CDR2 is SQIVND in the germline V gene (reference sequence). V lost 7 bases and J lost 0; bases outside the gene matches: 5. The CDR3 DNA sequence: TGTGCCAGTACCCGGGACAGAGCTAACTATGGCTACACCTTC. It yields the protein CASTRDRANYGYTF.

This chain uses TRBV2 with TRBJ2-3; TRBD2 aligns across 14 bases. V shed 6 bases and J 0 bases; nucleotides not matched to a gene: 11. This CDR3 is 19 amino acids long. Germline V lookup: CDR1 SNHLY, CDR2 FYNNEI. The CDR3 protein is CASSQQGLAGAGSTDTQYF. The CDR3 nucleotides read TGTGCCAGCAGCCAACAGGGACTAGCGGGAGCGGGGAGCACAGATACGCAGTATTTT.

The chain links TRBV5-1 to TRBJ2-2; 11 nucleotides match TRBD2. The CDR3 totals 17 residues. CDR1 and CDR2 (germline): SGHRS, YFSETQ. After removal of 4 bases from V and 3 bases from J, the junction contained 8 bases not matched to a gene. The CDR3 DNA reads TGCGCCAGCAGCCCGGGGGGGACTAGCGGTTACACCGGGGAGCTGTTTTTT. Protein: CASSPGGTSGYTGELFF.

V is TRBV27 and J is TRBJ2-1, with 10 nucleotides matching TRBD2. This CDR3 is 18 amino acids long. The V segment lost 2 bases and the J segment 0 bases; nucleotides outside the gene matches: 7. Germline CDR1 reads MNHEY; CDR2 reads SMNVEV (reference sequence). For the CDR3, the DNA is TGTGCCAGCAGTTTAGAACTAGCGGGATTAAGCTCCTACAATGAGCAGTTCTTC. Amino acids: CASSLELAGLSSYNEQFF.

V usage is TRBV5-6 and J usage is TRBJ2-1; the D is unclear. The V and J ends lost 0 bases and 4 bases respectively, with 8 bases between them. Germline V gene lookup returns CDR1 SGHDT and CDR2 YYEEEE. The CDR3 length is 14 residues. The CDR3 region is CASSLGADYNEQFF. Written as DNA, the CDR3 is TGTGCCAGCAGCTTGGGTGCAGATTACAATGAGCAGTTCTTC. The variable domain in full, with the rest retrieved from reference TRBV5-6 and TRBJ2-1, is DAGVTQSPTHLIKTRGQQVTLRCSPKSGHDTVSWYQQALGQGPQFIFQYYEEEERQRGNFPDRFSGHQFPNYSSELNVNALLLGDSALYLCASSLGADYNEQFFGPGTRLTVL.

This chain joins TRBV18 and TRBJ1-2, with D perhaps TRBD1 (5 bases). Germline V gives CDR1 KGHSH, CDR2 LQKENI. V was cut by 3 bases and J by 4 bases, with 24 bases left in between. This CDR3 region has 18 residues. The CDR3 loop reads CASSPGRGNRQSLYGYTF. The CDR3 DNA follows: TGTGCCAGCTCACCGGGTAGGGGCAACCGACAGTCCCTCTATGGCTACACCTTC. The full variable domain, in which reference TRBV18 and TRBJ1-2 provide the parts outside the CDR3, is NAGVMQNPRHLVRRRGQEARLRCSPMKGHSHVYWYRQLPEEGLKFMVYLQKENIIDESGMPKERFSAEFPKEGPSILRIQQVVRGDSAAYFCASSPGRGNRQSLYGYTFGSGTRLTVV.

This chain links TRBV6-6 with TRBJ2-7; no definite D call. Germline V lookup: CDR1 MNHNY, CDR2 SVGAGI (reference sequence). Trimming took off 10 bases at V and 0 bases at J, with 13 bases between the two ends. The CDR3 contains 13 residues. The CDR3 spells CATSASGSYEQYF. CDR3 in DNA: TGTGCCACCTCCGCTAGTGGCTCCTACGAGCAGTACTTC.

This clone appeared a few times. This rearrangement joins TRBV5-4 to TRBJ1-2, with D possibly being TRBD1 (6 bases). V was pared by 5 bases and J by 8 bases, with 13 bases between. Germline CDR1 is SGHNT and CDR2 is YYREEE (reference sequence). The CDR3 runs to 12 residues. The CDR3 sequence is CASRGAGRGYTF. DNA of the CDR3: TGTGCCAGCAGGGGGGCAGGGAGAGGCTACACCTTC.

The genes are TRBV3-1 (or the pseudogene TRBV3-2) and TRBJ2-5; 7 bases match TRBD2. CDR3 size: 15 residues. J was trimmed by 1 base and V by 1 base; bases with no gene match: 3. Germline V gene data show CDR1 as LGHDT and CDR2 as YNNKEL (reference sequence). CDR3 sequence reads: CASSQGASGQETQYF. The CDR3 nucleotides read TGTGCCAGCAGCCAAGGCGCTAGCGGCCAAGAGACCCAGTACTTC.

CDR3 bases: TGCGCCAGCAGTACGACAGGGGGAATCGATCAGCCCCAGCATTTT. This translates into CASSTTGGIDQPQHF. This chain connects TRBV5-1 to TRBJ1-5; 9 bases match TRBD1. The CDR3 length is 15 residues. The ends lost 5 bases at V and 5 bases at J; junction bases unmatched: 8. The germline CDR1 and CDR2 sequences are SGHRS and YFSETQ.

The chain uses TRBV19 and TRBJ1-1; 9 bases align to TRBD1. The CDR3 is 17 residues long. The germline V gene encodes CDR1 LNHDA and CDR2 SQIVND (reference sequence). V gave up 5 bases and J gave up 1 base; unmatched junction bases: 11. The DNA for the CDR3 is TGTGCCAGTAGTCGCAAGGACAGGGGAGGCTCGAACACTGAAGCTTTCTTT. It codes for CASSRKDRGGSNTEAFF.

The J gene is TRBJ2-1, the V gene TRBV5-1; TRBD1 aligns across 9 bases. The junction had 5 bases not matched to a gene; V was cut back by 3 bases and J by 4 bases. CDR1 SGHRS and CDR2 YFSETQ come from the germline V gene. The CDR3 has 15 residues. The chain's CDR3 is CASSSGGTGYNEQFF. The CDR3 DNA reads as TGCGCCAGCAGCTCCGGCGGGACAGGGTACAATGAGCAGTTCTTC.

This chain links TRBV9 with TRBJ2-1; TRBD2 matches at 11 bases. The germline gives CDR1 SGDLS, CDR2 YYNGEE. CDR3 length: 14 amino acids. V dropped 4 bases and J dropped 7; count of bases not matched to a gene: 4. The CDR3 reads CASSSGLAANEQFF. DNA of the CDR3: TGTGCCAGCAGCTCGGGACTAGCGGCTAATGAGCAGTTCTTC.

The chain combines TRBV3-1 (or the pseudogene TRBV3-2) with TRBJ2-1; weak D call: TRBD2 (6 bases). CDR3 size: 14 residues. With 7 bases removed from V and 10 bases from J, the gap between germline ends came to 20 bases. Germline CDR1 and CDR2: LGHDT and YNNKEL (reference sequence). The CDR3 sequence: CASTPTGVPLEQFF. In DNA, the CDR3 is TGTGCCAGCACACCCACGGGAGTCCCCCTAGAGCAGTTCTTC.

The CDR3 DNA is TGCAGCGTTGGAACTAGCGGGAATTACGAGCAGTACTTC. Amino acids: CSVGTSGNYEQYF. The rearrangement joins TRBV29-1 to TRBJ2-7; 10 bases line up with TRBD2. The CDR3 is 13 residues long. V shed 4 bases, J shed 4 bases, and the junction held 4 bases outside the gene matches. Germline V gene data show CDR1 as SQVTM and CDR2 as ANQGSEA.

This rearrangement joins TRBV9 to TRBJ1-3, with D unresolved. V was shortened by 0 bases and J by 2 bases, with 9 bases between the two germline ends. The CDR3 totals 15 residues. Germline V gene sequence: CDR1 SGDLS, CDR2 YYNGEE. CDR3 in amino acids: CASSVGYTTGNTIYF. The DNA of the CDR3 is TGTGCCAGCAGCGTAGGGTACACAACTGGAAACACCATATATTTT.

This clone was observed once. This rearrangement joins TRBV27 to TRBJ2-1, with 15 bases lining up with TRBD2. Germline V CDR1 and CDR2: MNHEY, SMNVEV (reference sequence). The CDR3 spans 16 residues. V gave up 7 bases and J gave up 6 bases; unmatched junction bases: 7. The CDR3 DNA reads as TGTGCCAGCAAGGGACTAGCGGGAGGAGGAGTCAATGAGCAGTTCTTC. Its translation: CASKGLAGGGVNEQFF.

This CDR3 is CASSLDGQGGTEAFF. The CDR3 DNA is TGCGCCAGCAGCTTGGATGGACAGGGAGGTACTGAAGCTTTCTTT. The chain has TRBV5-1 and TRBJ1-1; 8 positions match TRBD1. The junction had 6 bases not matched to a gene; V was cut back by 0 bases and J by 5 bases. Germline CDR1 is SGHRS and CDR2 is YFSETQ. CDR3 size: 15 residues.

The J gene is TRBJ1-1, the V gene TRBV30; D is possibly TRBD1 (5 bases). CDR3 length equals 12 residues. The V end was cut by 0 bases, the J end by 9 bases, with 11 bases between. Germline V gene sequence: CDR1 GTSNPN, CDR2 SVGIG (reference sequence). In nucleotides, the CDR3 is TGTGCCTGGAGTGTACCGGGGGGAAAAGCTTTCTTT. Its translation is CAWSVPGGKAFF.

This clone has a single count. The J gene is TRBJ1-1, the V gene TRBV28; 8 bases fit TRBD1. Germline V gives CDR1 MDHEN, CDR2 SYDVKM. This CDR3 contains 17 residues. The junction had 10 bases not matched to a gene; V was cut back by 4 bases and J by 0 bases. This CDR3 reads CASSSWDRSLLNTEAFF. Written as DNA, the CDR3 is TGTGCCAGCAGTTCTTGGGACAGGAGTCTTTTGAACACTGAAGCTTTCTTT. Supplemented by reference TRBV28 and TRBJ1-1, the full variable domain reads DVKVTQSSRYLVKRTGEKVFLECVQDMDHENMFWYRQDPGLGLRLIYFSYDVKMKEKGDIPEGYSVSREKKERFSLILESASTNQTSMYLCASSSWDRSLLNTEAFFGQGTRLTVV.

This chain connects TRBV5-1 to TRBJ2-7; 7 nucleotides line up with TRBD1. Germline trimming cut 4 bases from V and 4 bases from J; bases unmatched to any gene: 5. CDR1 SGHRS and CDR2 YFSETQ come from the germline V gene. The CDR3 sequence is 13 residues long. CDR3 bases: TGCGCCAGCAGCACAGGGGCCACTTACGAGCAGTACTTC. Translation gives CASSTGATYEQYF.